This TCR beta chain was identified in a study of tumor and adjacent non-tumor tissue in lung cancer. Study details: There were approximately twelve adenocarcinoma, 2 squamous cell carcinoma and 1 small cell lung cancer cases. The patients, 10 to 11 men and 5 women, were roughly 30 to 76 with stage I to III disease.

TCRbeta libraries were built with three rounds of nested PCR, modified from ARM-PCR. TCRdb used MiXCR to reprocess the multiplex PCR reads, holding one entry per CDR3 protein. Of some 100,000 distinct CDR3 sequences detected, approximately 60% appear once; the ten largest clones hold around a fifth. Note on this clonotype: What it binds is unknown. The germline gene is not matched at one end of the junction; a read error may be the cause.

CDR1 SGHDN and CDR2 FVKESK come from the germline V gene. The CDR3 sequence is 15 residues long. No cell sorting was done before RNA was extracted from the tissue. This non-tumor lung sample came from over 3 cm beyond the tumor edge. The study, taken as a whole, reports: Higher tumor TCR diversity was associated with shorter survival. Top 100 clones took a larger repertoire share in normal lung.

The chain recombines TRBV14 with TRBJ1-1; D gene uncertain. The receptor's source is a man between 25 and 39 years old with non-small cell lung cancer. The sequencing input was distant non-tumor lung tissue. The CDR3 DNA follows: TGTGCCAGCAGTCCAGACGAAGGAGTGAACACTGAAGCTTACTTT. It encodes CASSPDEGVNTEAYF.